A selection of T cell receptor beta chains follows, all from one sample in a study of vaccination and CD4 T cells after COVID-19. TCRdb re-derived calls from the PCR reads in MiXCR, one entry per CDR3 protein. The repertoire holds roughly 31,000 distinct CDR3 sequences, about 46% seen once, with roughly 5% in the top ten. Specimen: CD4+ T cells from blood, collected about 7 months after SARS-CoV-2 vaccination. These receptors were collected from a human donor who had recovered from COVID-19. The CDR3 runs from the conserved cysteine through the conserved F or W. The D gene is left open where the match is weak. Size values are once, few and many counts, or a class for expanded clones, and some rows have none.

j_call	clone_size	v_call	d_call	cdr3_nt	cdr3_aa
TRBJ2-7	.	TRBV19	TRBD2	TGTGCCAGTAGTATAGGACTAGCGGAAACCTACGAGCAGTACTTC	CASSIGLAETYEQYF
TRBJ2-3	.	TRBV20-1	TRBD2	TGCAGTGCTAGAGATCGGCGGGGGGGCACAGATACGCAGTATTTT	CSARDRRGGTDTQYF
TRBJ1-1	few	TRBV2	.	TGTGCCAGCAGTGAAGCGCGGGGCAGTGAAGCTTTCTTT	CASSEARGSEAFF
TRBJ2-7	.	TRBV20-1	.	TGCAGTGCTAGCCCAAACCGGGTAACATCCTACGAGCAGTACTTC	CSASPNRVTSYEQYF
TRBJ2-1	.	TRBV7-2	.	TGTGCCAGCAGCCAGAGGTGGCAGGGGAGCAGGAATGAGCAGTTCTTC	CASSQRWQGSRNEQFF
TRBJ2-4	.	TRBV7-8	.	TGTGCCAGCAGCTTAGGGCAGGGGGGAAGCATTCAGTACTTC	CASSLGQGGSIQYF
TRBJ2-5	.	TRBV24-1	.	TGTGCCACCAGCTACGCAGAGAAAGAGACCCAGTACTTC	CATSYAEKETQYF
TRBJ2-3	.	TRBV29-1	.	TGCAGCGTCGCTTCCAGTCAGAGCAGCACAGATACGCAGTATTTT	CSVASSQSSTDTQYF
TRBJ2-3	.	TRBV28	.	TGTGCCAGCAGTCCAGTGGAGTCCGATACGCAGTATTTT	CASSPVESDTQYF
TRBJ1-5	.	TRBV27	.	TGTGCCAGCAGCCCACTGGGGGGGCATCAGCCCCAGCATTTT	CASSPLGGHQPQHF
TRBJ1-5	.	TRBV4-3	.	TGCGCCAGCAGCCAAAAGGGGGATCAGCCCCAGCATTTT	CASSQKGDQPQHF